This is a list of T cell receptor beta chains from one sample in a study of shared clonotypes between healthy human individuals. TCRdb's copy holds only in-frame clones and misses some; the assay was immunoSEQ multiplex PCR. The sample records 2 million or so clones, about 95% being singletons. The specimen sequenced was naive CD4+ T cells sorted from blood. The receptors stem from a man aged 18-30 years in good health. The CDR3 runs from the conserved cysteine through the conserved F or W. The D gene is left open where the match is weak. Clone size is stated in some rows and not others, as once, few, many or a class when expanded.

D gene	clone size	V gene	J gene	CDR3 protein	CDR3 DNA
.	once	TRBV6-1	TRBJ1-4	CASSEVRALNEKLFF	TGTGCCAGCAGTGAAGTCCGGGCCCTGAATGAAAAACTGTTTTTT
.	.	TRBV5-1	TRBJ2-5	CASSQPSQETQYF	TGCGCCAGCAGCCAACCATCCCAAGAGACCCAGTACTTC
.	.	TRBV12-5	TRBJ1-1	CASGSTGDTEAFF	TGTGCTAGTGGTTCTACAGGCGACACTGAAGCTTTCTTT
.	.	TRBV5-1	TRBJ2-6	CASSFSTAGANVLTF	TGCGCCAGCAGCTTTTCCACAGCTGGGGCCAACGTCCTGACTTTC
TRBD1	.	TRBV5-6	TRBJ2-7	CASRRQGVYHEQYF	TGTGCCAGCAGGCGACAGGGTGTGTACCACGAGCAGTACTTC
.	.	TRBV7-2	TRBJ1-1	CASSPGQNTEAFF	TGTGCCAGCAGCCCAGGTCAGAACACTGAAGCTTTCTTT
.	.	TRBV28	TRBJ1-2	CASSRTGANYGYTF	TGTGCCAGCAGTCGGACGGGAGCTAACTATGGCTACACCTTC
TRBD1	.	TRBV14	TRBJ1-4	CASSRNRGLNEKLFF	TGTGCCAGCAGCCGAAACAGGGGACTTAATGAAAAACTGTTTTTT
.	.	TRBV2	TRBJ1-2	CASSPSGYGYTF	TGTGCCAGCTCCCCTAGCGGCTATGGCTACACCTTC
.	.	TRBV19	TRBJ1-4	CASSRSGSRNEKLFF	TGTGCCAGTAGTCGATCAGGGTCTAGAAATGAAAAACTGTTTTTT
.	once	TRBV11-2	TRBJ1-6	CASSLGPPLHF	TGTGCCAGCAGCTTAGGGCCACCCCTCCACTTT
.	.	TRBV13	TRBJ2-5	CASSPTSMVETQYF	TGTGCCAGCAGTCCTACTAGCATGGTGGAGACCCAGTACTTC
.	.	TRBV4-1	TRBJ1-3	CASSPGHLGNTIYF	TGCGCCAGCAGCCCAGGGCACCTTGGAAACACCATATATTTT
.	.	TRBV14	TRBJ2-1	CASSQDNGQKFLNEQFF	TGTGCCAGCAGCCAAGATAATGGACAGAAGTTTCTCAATGAGCAGTTCTTC
TRBD2	.	TRBV28	TRBJ2-1	CASKTSGGADRVNEQFF	TGTGCCAGCAAGACTAGCGGGGGGGCCGATAGAGTCAATGAGCAGTTCTTC
.	.	TRBV11-2	TRBJ1-2	CASRSLAGTNYGYTF	TGTGCCAGCCGTTCCCTCGCAGGGACTAACTATGGCTACACCTTC
.	.	TRBV19	TRBJ2-5	CASSIIAGETQYF	TGTGCCAGTAGTATTATCGCGGGAGAGACCCAGTACTTC
.	.	TRBV18	TRBJ1-1	CASSPKSGSTEAFF	TGTGCCAGCTCACCAAAATCGGGGAGCACTGAAGCTTTCTTT
.	.	TRBV28	TRBJ1-5	CASNSRGGQINQPQHF	TGTGCCAGCAACTCGCGGGGAGGACAGATCAATCAGCCCCAGCATTTT
.	once	TRBV7-9	TRBJ1-1	CASSLLQLITEAFF	TGTGCCAGCAGCTTATTACAGCTTATCACTGAAGCTTTCTTT
TRBD1	.	TRBV2	TRBJ2-7	CASSGLDRGHFYEQYF	TGTGCCAGCAGTGGGTTGGACAGGGGGCATTTCTACGAGCAGTACTTC
.	.	TRBV10-3	TRBJ2-2	CAISESTPGRLFF	TGTGCCATCAGTGAGTCGACCCCAGGGAGGCTGTTTTTT
TRBD1	.	TRBV7-9	TRBJ1-1	CASSLTGTGGAGSAEAFF	TGTGCCAGCAGCTTAACCGGGACAGGGGGAGCGGGAAGCGCTGAAGCTTTCTTT
.	once	TRBV7-2	TRBJ2-7	CASSTRGGPYEQYF	TGTGCCAGCAGCACAAGGGGGGGGCCCTACGAGCAGTACTTC
.	.	TRBV28	TRBJ2-7	CASSLAGTKGEQYF	TGTGCCAGCAGTTTAGCGGGGACGAAGGGCGAGCAGTACTTC
.	.	TRBV25-1	TRBJ1-4	CASSGRQGSTNEKLFF	TGTGCCAGCAGTGGTCGTCAGGGTAGCACTAATGAAAAACTGTTTTTT
.	.	TRBV18	TRBJ2-7	CASSPDIYEQYF	TGTGCCAGCTCACCCGATATCTACGAGCAGTACTTC
.	.	TRBV11-2	TRBJ2-3	CASSLDPVLDTQYF	TGTGCCAGCAGCTTAGATCCAGTTTTAGATACGCAGTATTTT
.	.	TRBV9	TRBJ1-3	CASSTRQDYYSGNTIYF	TGTGCCAGCAGCACCCGACAGGATTACTACTCTGGAAACACCATATATTTT
.	once	TRBV4-1	TRBJ1-2	CASSQTAFYGYTF	TGCGCCAGCAGCCAGACAGCCTTCTATGGCTACACCTTC